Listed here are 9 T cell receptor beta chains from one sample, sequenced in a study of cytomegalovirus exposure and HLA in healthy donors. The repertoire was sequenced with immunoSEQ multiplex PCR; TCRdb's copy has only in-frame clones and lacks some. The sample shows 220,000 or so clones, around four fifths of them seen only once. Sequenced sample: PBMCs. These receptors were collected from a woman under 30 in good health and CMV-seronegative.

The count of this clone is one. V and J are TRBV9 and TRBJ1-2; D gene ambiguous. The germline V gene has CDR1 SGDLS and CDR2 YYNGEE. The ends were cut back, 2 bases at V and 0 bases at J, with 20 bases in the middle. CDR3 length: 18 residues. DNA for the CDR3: TGTGCCAGCAGCGTCCGGGGAAGTTCGCGGAAGCCTAACTATGGCTACACCTTC. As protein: CASSVRGSSRKPNYGYTF. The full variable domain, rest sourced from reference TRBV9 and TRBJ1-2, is DSGVTQTPKHLITATGQRVTLRCSPRSGDLSVYWYQQSLDQGLQFLIQYYNGEERAKGNILERFSAQQFPDLHSELNLSSLELGDSALYFCASSVRGSSRKPNYGYTFGSGTRLTVV.

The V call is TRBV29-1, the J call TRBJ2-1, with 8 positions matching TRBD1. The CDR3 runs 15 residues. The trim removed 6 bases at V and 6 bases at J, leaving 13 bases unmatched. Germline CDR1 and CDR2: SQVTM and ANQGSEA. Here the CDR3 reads CSVPPGGASVNEQFF. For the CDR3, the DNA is TGCAGCGTGCCGCCAGGGGGCGCGAGTGTCAATGAGCAGTTCTTC.

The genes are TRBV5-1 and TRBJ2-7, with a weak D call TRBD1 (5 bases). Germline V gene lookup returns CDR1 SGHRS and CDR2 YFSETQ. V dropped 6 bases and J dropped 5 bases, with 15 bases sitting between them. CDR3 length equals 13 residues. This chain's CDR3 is CASTRSRAHEQYF. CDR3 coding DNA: TGCGCCAGCACCCGGTCCAGGGCCCACGAGCAGTACTTC.

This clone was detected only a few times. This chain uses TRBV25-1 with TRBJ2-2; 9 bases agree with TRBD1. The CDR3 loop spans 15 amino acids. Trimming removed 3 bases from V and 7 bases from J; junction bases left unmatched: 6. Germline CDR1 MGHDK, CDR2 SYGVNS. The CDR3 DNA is TGTGCCAGCAGTGACCTACAGGGGGCGGTCGGGGAGCTGTTTTTT. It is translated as CASSDLQGAVGELFF.

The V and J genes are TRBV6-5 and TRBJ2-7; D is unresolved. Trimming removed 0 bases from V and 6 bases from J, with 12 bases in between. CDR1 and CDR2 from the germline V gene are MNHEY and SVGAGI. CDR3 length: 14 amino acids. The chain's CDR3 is CASSYSVSGAEQYF. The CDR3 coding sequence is TGTGCCAGCAGTTACTCAGTCTCGGGTGCCGAGCAGTACTTC.

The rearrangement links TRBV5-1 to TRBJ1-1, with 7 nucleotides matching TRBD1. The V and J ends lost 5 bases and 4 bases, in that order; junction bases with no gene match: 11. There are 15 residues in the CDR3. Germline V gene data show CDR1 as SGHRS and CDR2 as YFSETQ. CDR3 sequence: CASSYLQGRGTEAFF. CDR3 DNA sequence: TGCGCCAGCAGTTACTTACAGGGGAGGGGCACTGAAGCTTTCTTT. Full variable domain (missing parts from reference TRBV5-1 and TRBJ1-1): KAGVTQTPRYLIKTRGQQVTLSCSPISGHRSVSWYQQTPGQGLQFLFEYFSETQRNKGNFPGRFSGRQFSNSRSEMNVSTLELGDSALYLCASSYLQGRGTEAFFGQGTRLTVV.

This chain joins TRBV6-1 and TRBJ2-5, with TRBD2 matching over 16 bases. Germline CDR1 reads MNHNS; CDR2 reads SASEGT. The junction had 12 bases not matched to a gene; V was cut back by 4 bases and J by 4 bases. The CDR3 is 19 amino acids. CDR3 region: CASSARGLAGGPRGETQYF. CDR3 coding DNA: TGTGCCAGCAGTGCCCGGGGACTAGCGGGGGGGCCAAGGGGAGAGACCCAGTACTTC.

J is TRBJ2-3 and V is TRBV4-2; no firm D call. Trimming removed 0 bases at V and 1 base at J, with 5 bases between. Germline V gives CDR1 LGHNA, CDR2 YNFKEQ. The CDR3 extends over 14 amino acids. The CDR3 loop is CASSQEGRTDTQYF. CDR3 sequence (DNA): TGTGCCAGCAGCCAAGAGGGTCGCACAGATACGCAGTATTTT.

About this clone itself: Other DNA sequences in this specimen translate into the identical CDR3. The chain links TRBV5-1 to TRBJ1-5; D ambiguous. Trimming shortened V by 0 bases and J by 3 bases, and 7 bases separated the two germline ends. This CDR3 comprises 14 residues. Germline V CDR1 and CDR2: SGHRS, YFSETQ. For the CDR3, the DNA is TGCGCCAGCAGCTTGGGGGGAAACAATCAGCCCCAGCATTTT. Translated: CASSLGGNNQPQHF.